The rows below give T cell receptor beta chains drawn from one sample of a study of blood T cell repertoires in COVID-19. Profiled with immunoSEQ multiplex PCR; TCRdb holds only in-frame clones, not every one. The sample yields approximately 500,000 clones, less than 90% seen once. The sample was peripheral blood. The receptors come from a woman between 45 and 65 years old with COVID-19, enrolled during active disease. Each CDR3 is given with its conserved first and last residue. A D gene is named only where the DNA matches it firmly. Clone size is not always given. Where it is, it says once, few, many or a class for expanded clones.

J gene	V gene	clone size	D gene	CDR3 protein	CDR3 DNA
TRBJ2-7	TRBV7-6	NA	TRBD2	CASSLVFGTSDEQYF	TGTGCCAGCAGCTTAGTTTTCGGGACTAGCGACGAGCAGTACTTC
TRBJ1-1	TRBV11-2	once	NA	CASSLIVGNSLSGNTEAFF	TGTGCCAGCAGCTTAATTGTTGGGAACAGCCTATCGGGAAACACTGAAGCTTTCTTT
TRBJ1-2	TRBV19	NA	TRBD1	CASSQGGRGGYTF	TGTGCCAGTAGTCAAGGGGGCAGGGGTGGCTACACCTTC
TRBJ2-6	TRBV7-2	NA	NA	CASSPSGANVLTF	TGTGCCAGCAGCCCATCTGGGGCCAACGTCCTGACTTTC
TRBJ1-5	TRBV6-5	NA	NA	CASGPGFSNQPQHF	TGTGCCAGCGGTCCGGGATTTAGCAATCAGCCCCAGCATTTT
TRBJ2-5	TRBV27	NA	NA	CASSFGGRETQYF	TGTGCCAGCAGTTTTGGAGGGCGAGAGACCCAGTACTTC
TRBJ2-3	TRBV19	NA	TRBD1	CASSIGQGVSGTQYF	TGTGCCAGTAGTATCGGGCAGGGGGTCTCTGGTACGCAGTATTTT
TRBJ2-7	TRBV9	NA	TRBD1	CASSADRASKQYF	TGTGCCAGCAGCGCCGACAGGGCTTCCAAGCAGTACTTC
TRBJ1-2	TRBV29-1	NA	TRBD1	CSVAGQGVKGYGYTF	TGCAGCGTTGCCGGACAGGGGGTTAAGGGCTATGGCTACACCTTC
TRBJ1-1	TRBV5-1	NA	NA	CASSSSPTRENTEAFF	TGCGCCAGCAGCTCCTCCCCGACACGAGAGAACACTGAAGCTTTCTTT
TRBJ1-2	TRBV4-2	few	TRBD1	CASSRTDRTHGYTF	TGTGCCAGCAGCCGGACGGACAGGACGCATGGCTACACCTTC
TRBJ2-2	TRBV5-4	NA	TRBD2	CASSPGLPNTGELFF	TGTGCCAGCAGCCCGGGACTACCTAACACCGGGGAGCTGTTTTTT
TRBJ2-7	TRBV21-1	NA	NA	CASSKVERSSPYEQYF	TGTGCCAGCAGCAAAGTAGAACGTTCAAGCCCCTACGAGCAGTACTTC
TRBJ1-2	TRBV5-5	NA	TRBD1	CASSPDREDGYTF	TGTGCCAGCAGCCCGGACAGGGAAGATGGCTACACCTTC
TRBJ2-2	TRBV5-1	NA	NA	CASSLVRQELFF	TGCGCCAGCAGCTTGGTCCGACAGGAGCTGTTTTTT
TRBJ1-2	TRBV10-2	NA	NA	CASSDPDTTYGYTF	TGCGCCAGCAGTGACCCGGACACCACCTATGGCTACACCTTC
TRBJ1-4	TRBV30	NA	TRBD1	CAWSVGQGAAKLFF	TGTGCCTGGAGTGTCGGACAGGGGGCTGCAAAACTGTTTTTT
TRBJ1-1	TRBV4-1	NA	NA	CASSHPTQGYTEAFF	TGCGCCAGCAGCCACCCCACACAGGGATACACTGAAGCTTTCTTT
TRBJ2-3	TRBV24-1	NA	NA	CATSDSQATADTQYF	TGTGCCACCAGTGACTCACAGGCAACGGCAGATACGCAGTATTTT
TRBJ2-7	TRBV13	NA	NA	CASSLGAGPEQYF	TGTGCCAGCAGCTTAGGCGCAGGCCCAGAGCAGTACTTC
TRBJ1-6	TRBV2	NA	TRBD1	CASSPPGTGFSYSPLHF	TGTGCCAGCAGCCCCCCCGGGACAGGATTTTCCTACTCACCCCTCCACTTT
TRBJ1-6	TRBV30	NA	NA	CAWSLSIRGRSNSPLHF	TGTGCCTGGAGTTTATCCATCAGGGGCCGTTCCAATTCACCCCTCCACTTT
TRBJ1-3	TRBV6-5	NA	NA	CASSPTREFGNTIYF	TGTGCCAGCAGCCCCACCCGCGAGTTTGGAAACACCATATATTTT
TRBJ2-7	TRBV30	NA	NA	CAWSSGTFYEQYF	TGTGCCTGGAGTTCGGGGACTTTCTACGAGCAGTACTTC
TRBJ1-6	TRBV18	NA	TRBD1	CASSPGQGWDSPLHF	TGTGCCAGCTCACCTGGACAGGGATGGGATTCACCCCTCCACTTT
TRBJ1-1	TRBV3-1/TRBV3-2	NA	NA	CASSQDHTPQEAFF	TGTGCCAGCAGCCAAGATCATACCCCCCAGGAAGCTTTCTTT
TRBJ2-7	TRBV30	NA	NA	CAWPYEQYF	TGTGCCTGGCCTTACGAGCAGTACTTC
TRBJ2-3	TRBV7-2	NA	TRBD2	CASSLIAGDTQYF	TGTGCCAGCAGCTTAATAGCGGGAGATACGCAGTATTTT
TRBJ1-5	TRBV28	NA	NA	CASRTGGNSNQPQHF	TGTGCCAGCCGAACCGGAGGGAATAGCAATCAGCCCCAGCATTTT
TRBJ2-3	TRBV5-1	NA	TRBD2	CASSPSNQRGITDTQYF	TGCGCCAGCAGCCCCTCGAATCAGCGGGGGATCACAGATACGCAGTATTTT
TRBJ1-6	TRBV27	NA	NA	CASRQFSYNSPLHF	TGTGCCAGCAGGCAGTTCTCCTATAATTCACCCCTCCACTTT
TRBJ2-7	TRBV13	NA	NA	CASSAGRGEQYF	TGTGCCAGCAGCGCCGGACGGGGGGAGCAGTACTTC
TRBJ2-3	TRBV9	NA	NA	CASSSLGLSSTDTQYF	TGTGCCAGCAGCTCCCTAGGACTATCTAGCACAGATACGCAGTATTTT
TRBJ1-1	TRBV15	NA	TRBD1	CATSREAGGYTEAFF	TGTGCCACCAGCAGAGAAGCAGGGGGATACACTGAAGCTTTCTTT